What follows are 4 T cell receptor beta chains derived from one specimen sequenced in a study of blood T cells in healthy people across ages. The authors ran a second PCR of about 6 to 12 cycles using a sample-barcoded 5' primer and a J-beta primer mix. TCRdb reprocessed the 5' RACE reads via MiXCR and lists one record per CDR3 protein. Among 1,500,000 or so distinct CDR3 sequences, around 59% were seen once, and the ten largest hold 5% to 7%. The material sequenced was blood. The origin of the receptors is a man in his late teens or twenties in good health.

The rearrangement joins TRBV4-2 to TRBJ2-7; no reliable D call. The CDR3 covers 13 residues. Germline V gives CDR1 LGHNA, CDR2 YNFKEQ. Trimming cost V 0 bases and J 3 bases, with 6 bases left between them. CDR3 bases: TGTGCCAGCAGCCAAGAGGCAGACTACGAGCAGTACTTC. Its translation is CASSQEADYEQYF.

The rearrangement joins TRBV6-5 to TRBJ2-1; maybe TRBD1 (6 bases). Looked up from germline, CDR1 is MNHEY and CDR2 is SVGAGI. The CDR3 spans 14 residues. The V gene lost 7 bases and the J gene lost 0 bases, with 10 bases spanning the gap. The CDR3 loop is CASTGQSSYNEQFF. In DNA form, the CDR3 reads TGTGCCAGCACCGGACAGAGCTCCTACAATGAGCAGTTCTTC.

The chain has TRBV20-1 and TRBJ2-7; D remains ambiguous. The germline V gene has CDR1 DFQATT and CDR2 SNEGSKA (reference sequence). CDR3 length: 13 residues. V was trimmed by 6 bases and J by 2 bases, leaving 14 bases between them. This CDR3 is CSARGPLPYEQYF. DNA for the CDR3: TGCAGTGCACGTGGACCGCTGCCCTACGAGCAGTACTTC.

This chain's CDR3 is CASSQRPIPNANYGYTF. The CDR3 DNA follows: TGTGCCAGCAGCCAACGCCCGATTCCAAACGCTAACTATGGCTACACCTTC. The V gene is TRBV14, the J gene TRBJ1-2, with D unclear. This CDR3 has 17 residues. The V end lost 2 bases, the J end lost 0 bases, and 16 bases lay between the germline ends. Germline CDR1 is SGHDN and CDR2 is FVKESK.